This is a list of T cell receptor beta chains from one sample in a study of T cell repertoires in cytomegalovirus infection. These TCRs are of unknown antigen specificity. TCRdb processed the reads anew with MiXCR; each CDR3 protein has one entry. The table shows approximately 110,000 distinct CDR3 sequences, with roughly 39% occurring only once. The sample was CD8+ T cells from cultured PBMCs, taken from culture after CMV antigen stimulation. The receptors were sampled from a human donor in good health (CMV status not recorded). Some clones in this sample may be carry-over from other donors' samples. CDR3s include the opening cysteine and the closing phenylalanine or tryptophan. Each record gives: V gene, D gene, clone size, J gene, CDR3 protein, CDR3 DNA. The D gene is left open where the match is weak. The listing skips clone size in some rows; elsewhere it reads once, few, many or a size class.

TRBV2	-	-	TRBJ1-4	CASNRDFNEKLFF	TGTGCCAGCAACCGGGACTTTAATGAAAAACTGTTTTTT
TRBV2	TRBD1	-	TRBJ1-6	CASSEAPRDREGDSYNSPLHF	TGTGCCAGCAGTGAAGCCCCCCGGGACAGGGAAGGGGACTCCTATAATTCACCCCTCCACTTT
TRBV6-6	TRBD1	few	TRBJ1-5	CASSWEPGTGGYSNQPQHF	TGTGCCAGCAGTTGGGAGCCCGGGACAGGGGGCTATAGCAATCAGCCCCAGCATTTT
TRBV7-6	-	-	TRBJ2-7	CASSLAQSYEQYF	TGTGCCAGCAGCTTAGCACAATCCTACGAGCAGTACTTC
TRBV7-6	TRBD2	-	TRBJ2-3	CASSISGGATDTQYF	TGTGCCAGCAGCATTAGCGGGGGGGCAACAGATACGCAGTATTTT
TRBV12-3/TRBV12-4	-	few	TRBJ2-3	CASTKVRPPDTQYF	TGTGCCAGCACCAAGGTCCGCCCACCAGATACGCAGTATTTT
TRBV5-6	TRBD1	-	TRBJ1-1	CASSLEQGATEAFF	TGTGCCAGCAGCTTGGAACAGGGGGCCACTGAAGCTTTCTTT
TRBV7-8	TRBD1	many	TRBJ1-1	CASSFGTGGAGVNTEAFF	TGTGCCAGCAGCTTCGGGACAGGGGGCGCGGGGGTGAACACTGAAGCTTTCTTT
TRBV2	-	-	TRBJ2-7	CASSESTLAGSYEQYF	TGTGCCAGCAGTGAAAGTACACTAGCTGGTTCCTACGAGCAGTACTTC
TRBV7-6	-	few	TRBJ2-7	CASSIRTEYEQYF	TGTGCCAGCAGCATAAGGACAGAATACGAGCAGTACTTC
TRBV19	-	many	TRBJ1-5	CASSTGPGVEPQHF	TGTGCCAGTAGTACCGGTCCGGGGGTGGAGCCCCAGCATTTT
TRBV28	-	-	TRBJ2-1	CASSLPGRSYNEQFF	TGTGCCAGCAGTTTACCAGGGAGGTCCTACAATGAGCAGTTCTTC
TRBV11-3	-	few	TRBJ2-3	CASSLDSERGQYF	TGTGCCAGCAGCTTAGATAGCGAGAGGGGGCAGTATTTT
TRBV7-9	-	-	TRBJ2-7	CASSLLGSGAHEQYF	TGTGCCAGCAGCTTACTCGGGTCAGGGGCCCACGAGCAGTACTTC
TRBV6-2/TRBV6-3	-	-	TRBJ2-2	CASSYLDTGELFF	TGTGCCAGCAGTTACTTAGACACCGGGGAGCTGTTTTTT